This TCR beta chain was observed in a study of vaccination effects on CD4 cells after COVID-19 (dated 2022 in TCRdb). About the investigation overall: To identify antigen-specific CD4+ T cell clonotypes by their expansion, the ViraFEST assay first stimulated PBMC with viral peptide pools and then applied TCR sequencing. In the study, cultures from other donors were sequenced using the Oncomine TCR Beta short-read assay on an Illumina iSeq 100. Altogether, roughly 10 COVID-19 convalescent patients and a few SARS-CoV-2-naive healthy vaccine recipients made up the full study. Each well held more than 1.5 million PBMC cultured in IMDM containing about 5.5% human AB serum, 10 IU/ml IL-2 and gentamicin, along with about 9.3 ug/ml peptides. SARS-CoV-2 spike-specific CD4+ TCR repertoires were compared before and after mRNA vaccination in COVID-19 convalescent patients and in infection-naive vaccine recipients. Participants received two doses of either the BNT162b2 or the mRNA-1273 mRNA SARS-CoV-2 vaccine. Study-wide conclusions, independent of this receptor: Limitations of the study were the small number of convalescent patients and the absence of early post-infection timepoints. Both infection-induced and vaccine-induced clones contracted markedly at late post-vaccination timepoints, which is consistent with waning T cell responses. In healthy vaccine recipients, vaccine-induced clones were almost all SARS-CoV-2 mono-reactive, with only 1 of 255 cross-reactive with common cold coronaviruses.

Worth noting for this clone: No antigen is known for it. The input lacks base qualities; no much larger clone sits a single base away.

Spanning cysteine to phenylalanine, the CDR3 consists of 13 amino acids. Only CDR3 DNA is held: 39 bases, read in frame from base 1. According to the germline V gene, CDR1 reads SGDLS and CDR2 reads YYNGEE. At the junction V is shortened by 3 bases and J by 7 bases, with 12 bases in between. After 10 to 11 days of culture, CD4+ T cells were isolated with the EasySep CD4+ T cell isolation kit. Negative nucleocapsid antibody results before and after vaccination confirmed that the healthy vaccine recipients had no prior SARS-CoV-2 infection. On days 3 and 7, half of the culture medium was replaced with fresh IL-2-containing medium. Each peptide stimulation condition was cultured in triplicate wells unless otherwise noted. Using Ficoll-Paque Plus gradient centrifugation, PBMC were separated from whole blood and then either used fresh or cryopreserved at -140C. Genomic DNA was extracted from cultured CD4+ T cells with the QIAamp micro DNA kit.

Library prep was done by the immunoSEQ multiplex PCR assay. DNA from the cultured and isolated CD4+ T cells underwent TCR beta CDR3 sequencing. Per the source publication's procedure: Non-productive TCR sequences were removed, reads were trimmed to the CDR3 region, and CDR3s of at least 7 amino acids were retained. The MANAFEST web app was used to pick out antigen-specific clonotypes by comparing their expansion in peptide wells with that in reference cultures. To be called positive, a clone needed expansion at FDR<0.05 compared with the reference and with all other wells, an odds ratio greater than 5, and a frequency greater than 0.1% in two replicate wells. Cross-reactive clonotypes were defined as significantly expanded in SARS-CoV-2 spike wells and in at least one common cold coronavirus spike condition. Using the stringdist R package, CDR3 similarity was measured by Levenshtein distance, and unrooted trees were constructed with ape in R 3.6.1. TCRdb holds this immuneACCESS table with in-frame rearrangements only. Some clones are missing; in checked studies, unresolved V genes explain under half, and the rest has no known cause. V and J calls and clone size are as listed in that table; D and trimming were resolved from the DNA. Across this sample there are some 50,000 clones, with around 67% seen only once. About 5% of the sample is taken by the ten largest.

The V gene is TRBV9 and the J gene is TRBJ2-3; TRBD2 is possibly the D segment (5 matching bases). Source: CD4+ T cells from PBMCs cultured without peptide, taken before COVID-19 vaccination. The sequence derives from a human donor who received a COVID-19 vaccine. Read as DNA, the sequence is TGTGCCAGCAGCGACCCCCACGGGAATACGCAGTATTTT. The resulting protein is CASSDPHGNTQYF. Extended through the reference TRBV9 and TRBJ2-3 proteins, this CDR3 yields the full variable domain: DSGVTQTPKHLITATGQRVTLRCSPRSGDLSVYWYQQSLDQGLQFLIQYYNGEERAKGNILERFSAQQFPDLHSELNLSSLELGDSALYFCASSDPHGNTQYFGPGTRLTVL.